This paragraph reports one TCR beta chain. Its antigen is not known. This entry belongs to a study of T cell repertoires in cytomegalovirus infection. The study's findings and limits: In two of eight donors, the top clonotype was HLA-C-restricted CMV-specific.

Each CDR3 protein is one row after TCRdb ran MiXCR on the reads. The sample yields under 500,000 distinct CDR3 sequences, about 42% seen once. Germline assignment: CDR1 SNHLY and CDR2 FYNNEI. The CDR3 runs to 13 residues. V lost 7 bases, J lost 5 bases, and 12 bases lay in between. The V call is TRBV2, the J call TRBJ2-1; D possibly corresponds to TRBD2 (6 bases). The specimen was cultured PBMCs, collected from culture after CMV antigen stimulation. The sequence was collected from a human donor in good health (CMV status not recorded). Some clones in this sample may be carry-over from other donors' samples. CDR3 nucleotide sequence: TGTGCCAGCAACCCGGGACTGGACAATGAGCAGTTCTTC. Translated: CASNPGLDNEQFF.